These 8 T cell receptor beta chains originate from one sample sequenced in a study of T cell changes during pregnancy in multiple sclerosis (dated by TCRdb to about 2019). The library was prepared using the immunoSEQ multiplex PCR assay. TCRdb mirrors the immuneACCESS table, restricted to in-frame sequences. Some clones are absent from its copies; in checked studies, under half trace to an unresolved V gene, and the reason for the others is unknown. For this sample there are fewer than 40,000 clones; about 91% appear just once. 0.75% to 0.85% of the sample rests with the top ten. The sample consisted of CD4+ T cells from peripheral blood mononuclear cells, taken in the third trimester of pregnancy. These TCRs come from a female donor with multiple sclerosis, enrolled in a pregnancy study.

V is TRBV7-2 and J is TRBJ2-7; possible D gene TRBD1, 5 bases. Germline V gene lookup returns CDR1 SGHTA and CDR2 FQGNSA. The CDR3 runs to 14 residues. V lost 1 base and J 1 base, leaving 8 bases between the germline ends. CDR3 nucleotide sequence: TGTGCCAGCAGCTTAGGTAGACAGTCCTACGAGCAGTACTTC. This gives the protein CASSLGRQSYEQYF.

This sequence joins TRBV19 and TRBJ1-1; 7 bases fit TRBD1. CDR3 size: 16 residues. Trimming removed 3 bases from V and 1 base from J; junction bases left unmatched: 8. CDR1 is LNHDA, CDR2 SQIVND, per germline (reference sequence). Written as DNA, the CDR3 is TGTGCCAGTAGTATGGGGACAGCACCTAAGAACACTGAAGCTTTCTTT. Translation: CASSMGTAPKNTEAFF.

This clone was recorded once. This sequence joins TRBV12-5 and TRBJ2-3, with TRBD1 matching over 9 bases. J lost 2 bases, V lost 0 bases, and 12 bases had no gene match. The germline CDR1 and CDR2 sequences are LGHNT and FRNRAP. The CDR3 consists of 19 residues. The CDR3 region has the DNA TGTGCTAGTGGTTTGGTACTGTTTGAGGGGACAGGGATCACAGATACGCAGTATTTT. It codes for CASGLVLFEGTGITDTQYF.

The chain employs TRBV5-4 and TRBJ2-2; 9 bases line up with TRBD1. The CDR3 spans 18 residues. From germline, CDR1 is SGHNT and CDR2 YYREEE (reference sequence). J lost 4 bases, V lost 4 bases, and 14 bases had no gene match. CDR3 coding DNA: TGTGCCAGCAGCGCAGACCCCCGGGACAGGGTCTTCACCGGGGAGCTGTTTTTT. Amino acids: CASSADPRDRVFTGELFF.

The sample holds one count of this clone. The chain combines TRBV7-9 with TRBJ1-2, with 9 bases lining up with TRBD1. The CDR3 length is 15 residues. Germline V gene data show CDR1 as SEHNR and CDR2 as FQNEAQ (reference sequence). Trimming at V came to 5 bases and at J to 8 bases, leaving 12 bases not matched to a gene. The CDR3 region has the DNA TGTGCCAGCAGCCAAAGGACAGGGGATTCGAGAGGCTACACCTTC. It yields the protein CASSQRTGDSRGYTF.

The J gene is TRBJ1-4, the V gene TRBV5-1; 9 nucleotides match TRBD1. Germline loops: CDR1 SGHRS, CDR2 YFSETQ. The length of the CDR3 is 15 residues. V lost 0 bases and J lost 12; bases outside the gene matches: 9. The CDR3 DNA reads TGCGCCAGCAGCTTGGGTTCACTACAGGGGGCACAACTGTTTTTT. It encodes CASSLGSLQGAQLFF.

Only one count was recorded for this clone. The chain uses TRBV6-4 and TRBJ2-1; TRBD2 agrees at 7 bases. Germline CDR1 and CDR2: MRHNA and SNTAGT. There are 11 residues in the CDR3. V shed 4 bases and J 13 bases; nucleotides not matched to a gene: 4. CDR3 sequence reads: CASSGTRHQFF. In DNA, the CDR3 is TGTGCCAGCAGTGGGACTAGACACCAGTTCTTC.

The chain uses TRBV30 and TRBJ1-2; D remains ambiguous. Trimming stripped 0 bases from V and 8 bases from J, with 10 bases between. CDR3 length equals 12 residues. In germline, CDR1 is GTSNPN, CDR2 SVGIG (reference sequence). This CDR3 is CAWSVAETGYTF. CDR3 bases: TGTGCCTGGAGTGTTGCAGAAACCGGCTACACCTTC.